This TCR beta chain is drawn from a study of response to subunit inactivated influenza vaccine (dated by TCRdb to the late 2010s). Regarding the complete study: Deep quantitative T cell receptor repertoire profiling was used in the study to track responses to a trivalent subunit inactivated influenza vaccine.

Receptors were amplified or captured by RT-PCR. This sample was sequenced with an Illumina HiSeq 2500. TCRdb reanalyzed the raw reads on its own, using fastp at Q25 for trimming and MiXCR for clone calling, and kept in-frame beta chains. Rows are unified per CDR3 protein, each entry keeping the most common DNA and genes. The sample yields approximately 500,000 distinct CDR3 sequences; over 10% were counted once. The ten largest account for around 13% of the sample. This clonotype was seen a few times. Which antigen it targets is not known. Qualities for individual bases were not recorded, and no much larger clone is one base off. V is pared back by 7 bases and J by 2 bases, with 15 bases lying between the germline termini. From cysteine to phenylalanine, the CDR3 is 14 amino acids long. Only the CDR3 portion is preserved as DNA: 42 bases, with reading frame beginning at the first base. From the germline V gene, CDR1 is MDHEN and CDR2 is SYDVKM.

The sample's time point label is to be understood as: approximately 40 days after influenza vaccine administration. General study outcomes and caveats: It was suggested by the authors that each seasonal influenza vaccination may recruit only a limited number of new T cells.

This TCR derives from a man aged 50 or older who received an inactivated influenza vaccine. Donor details come from another sample of the same person, matched by shared clones. Here the sequenced sample was PBMCs from blood, taken roughly 45 days after vaccination. Rearrangement joined TRBV28 to TRBJ2-7, and TRBD2 may be the D gene, going by 6 matching bases. The sequence in DNA is TGTGCCAGCAACGTACGGGGGTTCCCCTACGAGCAGTACTTC. The translation is CASNVRGFPYEQYF.